The sequence of this T cell receptor beta chain was determined in a study of blood T cell repertoires in COVID-19. This CDR3 is 13 amino acids long. Trimming left V 3 bases short and J 8 bases short, with 13 bases between. The assay was immunoSEQ multiplex PCR, and TCRdb's table has in-frame clones only and misses some. This table has some 700,000 clones, more than 80% appearing once. Input material: peripheral blood. The clonotype comes from a woman aged 18-29 years with acute or convalescent COVID-19. The V call is TRBV12-3 or TRBV12-4, the J call TRBJ1-1; D is unresolved. The CDR3 here is CASSFGLPAEAFF. In nucleotides, the CDR3 is TGTGCCAGCAGTTTCGGACTTCCCGCCGAAGCTTTCTTT.